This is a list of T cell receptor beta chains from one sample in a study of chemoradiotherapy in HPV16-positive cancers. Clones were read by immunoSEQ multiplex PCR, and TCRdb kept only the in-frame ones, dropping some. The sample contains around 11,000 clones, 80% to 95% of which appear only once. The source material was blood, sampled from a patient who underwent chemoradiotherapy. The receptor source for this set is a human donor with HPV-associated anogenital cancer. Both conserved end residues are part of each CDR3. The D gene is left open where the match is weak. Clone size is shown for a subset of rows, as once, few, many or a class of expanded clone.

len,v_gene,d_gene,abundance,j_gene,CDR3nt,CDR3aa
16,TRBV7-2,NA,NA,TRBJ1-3,TGTGCCAGCAGCCCGACATCTTCGGCCTCTGGAAACACCATATATTTT,CASSPTSSASGNTIYF
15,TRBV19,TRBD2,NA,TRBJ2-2,TGTGCCACCAACCGACTAGCGGGGGGTACGGGGGAGCTGTTTTTT,CATNRLAGGTGELFF
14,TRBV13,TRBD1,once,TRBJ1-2,TGTGCCAGCAGCGAGGGACAGGGGTACTATGGCTACACCTTC,CASSEGQGYYGYTF
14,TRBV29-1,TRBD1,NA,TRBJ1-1,TGCAGCGTTAGCCCGAGGGGGCCTCGCACTGAAGCTTTCTTT,CSVSPRGPRTEAFF
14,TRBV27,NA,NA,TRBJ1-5,TGTGCCAGCAGTTTCACAGGGCTTAATCAGCCCCAGCATTTT,CASSFTGLNQPQHF
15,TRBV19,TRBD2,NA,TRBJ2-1,TGTGCCAGTAGTATTAAAGGGACTAGGTTTCGTGAGCAGTTCTTC,CASSIKGTRFREQFF
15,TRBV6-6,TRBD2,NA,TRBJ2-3,TGTGCCAGCAGCCTTACTAGCGGGGGGCGGCGTTTGCAGTATTTT,CASSLTSGGRRLQYF
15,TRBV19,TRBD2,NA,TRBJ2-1,TGTGCCAGTAGTATAGGCGGGGGCTCCTACAATGAGCAGTTCTTC,CASSIGGGSYNEQFF
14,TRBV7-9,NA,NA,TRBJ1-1,TGTGCCAGCAGCTTAGGGGGGTGGGGTACTGAAGCTTTCTTT,CASSLGGWGTEAFF
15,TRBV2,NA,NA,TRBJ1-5,TGTGCCAGCAGTGAAGCGGGGTCCCTTAATCAGCCCCAGCATTTT,CASSEAGSLNQPQHF
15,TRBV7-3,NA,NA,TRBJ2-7,TGTGCCAGCAGCTTAATGCAGGGGATCACCTACGAGCAGTACTTC,CASSLMQGITYEQYF
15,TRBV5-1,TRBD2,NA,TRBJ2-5,TGCGCCAGCAGCTTAACTAGCGGGGAGGGGGAGACCCAGTACTTC,CASSLTSGEGETQYF
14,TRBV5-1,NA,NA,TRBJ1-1,TGCGCCAGCAGTTTGAGGACCTTGAACACTGAAGCTTTCTTT,CASSLRTLNTEAFF
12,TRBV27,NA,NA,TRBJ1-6,TGTGCCAGCAGTTTTCTCCGTTCACCCCTCCACTTT,CASSFLRSPLHF
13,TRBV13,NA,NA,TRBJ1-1,TGTGCCAGCAGCTTCTGGGAGGGCACTGAAGCTTTCTTT,CASSFWEGTEAFF
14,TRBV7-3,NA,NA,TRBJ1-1,TGTGCCAGCAGCGCCTCAGGCCGGAACACTGAAGCTTTCTTT,CASSASGRNTEAFF
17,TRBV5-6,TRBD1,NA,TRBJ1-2,TGTGCCAGCAGCTTGGATGGGACAGGGGCATTAAACTATGGCTACACCTTC,CASSLDGTGALNYGYTF
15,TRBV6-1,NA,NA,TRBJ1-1,TGTGCCAGCAGTGAAATGGAACAGGGAGGCTTTGAAGCTTTCTTT,CASSEMEQGGFEAFF
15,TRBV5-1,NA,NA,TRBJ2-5,TGCGCCAGCAGCTTGGGGGGCGGCCAGTGGGAGACCCAGTACTTC,CASSLGGGQWETQYF
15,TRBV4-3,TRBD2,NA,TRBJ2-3,TGCGCCAGCAGCCAAAGGACTAGCGGGGAAGGTACGCAGTATTTT,CASSQRTSGEGTQYF
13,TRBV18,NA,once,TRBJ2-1,TGTGCCAGCTCGCCTTCGCAGCCCAATGAGCAGTTCTTC,CASSPSQPNEQFF
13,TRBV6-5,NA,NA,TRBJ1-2,TGTGCCAGCAGTCTTGGACCTTACTATGGCTACACCTTC,CASSLGPYYGYTF
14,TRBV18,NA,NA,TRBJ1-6,TGTGCCAGCTCGCACGACAGAAGCAATTCACCCCTCCACTTT,CASSHDRSNSPLHF
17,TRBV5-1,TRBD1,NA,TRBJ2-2,TGCGCCAGCAGCTTGGGACGGACAGGGGTTCTCGGCGGGGAGCTGTTTTTT,CASSLGRTGVLGGELFF
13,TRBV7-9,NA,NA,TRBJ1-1,TGTGCCAGCAGCCGGGAATTCAACACTGAAGCTTTCTTT,CASSREFNTEAFF
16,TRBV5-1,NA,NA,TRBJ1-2,TGCGCCAGCCGTTACCCCCGGGACCTCAATCCGGGTGGCTACACCTTC,CASRYPRDLNPGGYTF
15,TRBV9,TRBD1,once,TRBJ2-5,TGTGCCAGCAGCTTCTCCGGGACAGGGGAAGAGACCCAGTACTTC,CASSFSGTGEETQYF
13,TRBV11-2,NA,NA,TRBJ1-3,TGTGCCAGCAGCCGAGGGACTGGAAACACCATATATTTT,CASSRGTGNTIYF
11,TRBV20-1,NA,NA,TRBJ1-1,TGCAGTGCTAGAGAGGGGACTGAAGCTTTCTTT,CSAREGTEAFF
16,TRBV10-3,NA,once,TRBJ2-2,TGTGCCATCAGGCAGACAGTGGATGGGGTCACCGGGGAGCTGTTTTTT,CAIRQTVDGVTGELFF
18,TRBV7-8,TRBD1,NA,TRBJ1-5,TGTGCCAGCAGCTCGGGACAGGTAAACCCTGGGGTCCATAGGCCCCAGCATTTT,CASSSGQVNPGVHRPQHF
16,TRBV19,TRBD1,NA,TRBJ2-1,TGTGCCAGTAGTATGTTACAGGGGAGCTCCTACAATGAGCAGTTCTTC,CASSMLQGSSYNEQFF
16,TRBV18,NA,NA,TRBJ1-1,TGTGCCAGCTCATCTACTCCACCGAGGGAGAACACTGAAGCTTTCTTT,CASSSTPPRENTEAFF
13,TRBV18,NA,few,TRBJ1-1,TGTGCCAGCTCACCTCTGTCGAACACTGAAGCTTTCTTT,CASSPLSNTEAFF
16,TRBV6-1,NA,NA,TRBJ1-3,TGTGCCAGCAGTGTTCGGGACGGAGATTCTGGAAACACCATATATTTT,CASSVRDGDSGNTIYF
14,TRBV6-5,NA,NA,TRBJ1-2,TGTGCCAGCAGCCCCGCTGGGGCGGGCCGAGGCTACACCTTC,CASSPAGAGRGYTF
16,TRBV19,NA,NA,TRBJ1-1,TGTGCCAGTAGTATGGGTTCCCAGGTCGGGTACACTGAAGCTTTCTTT,CASSMGSQVGYTEAFF
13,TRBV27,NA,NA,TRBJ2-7,TGTGCCAGCAGTTTAGGTATCGGGTACGAGCAATACTTC,CASSLGIGYEQYF
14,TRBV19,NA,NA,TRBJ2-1,TGTGCCACTACATCCGGTCGAGGATACAATGAGCAGTTCTTC,CATTSGRGYNEQFF
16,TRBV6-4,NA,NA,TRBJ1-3,TGTGCCAGCAGATCACCAGGGGTTTTCTCTGGAAACACCATATATTTT,CASRSPGVFSGNTIYF
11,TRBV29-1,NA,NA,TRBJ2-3,TGCAGCGTTGAATTGGGGGATACGCAGTATTTT,CSVELGDTQYF
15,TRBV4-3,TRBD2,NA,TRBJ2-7,TGCGCCAGCAGCCACGGGACTAGCGGGGACTACGAGCAGTACTTC,CASSHGTSGDYEQYF
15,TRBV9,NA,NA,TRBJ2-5,TGTGCCAGCAGTGGGCAGAACGATAGGCAAGAGACCCAGTACTTC,CASSGQNDRQETQYF
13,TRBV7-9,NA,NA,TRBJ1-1,TGTGCCAGCAGCTGGGGGGTAGACACTGAAGCTTTCTTT,CASSWGVDTEAFF
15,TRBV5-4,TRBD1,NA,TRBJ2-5,TGTGCCAGCAGCTTCAACAGGGGGATAGGAGAGACCCAGTACTTC,CASSFNRGIGETQYF
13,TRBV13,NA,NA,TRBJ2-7,TGTGCCAGCAGCTTAGGGACCGGGTACGAGCAGTACTTC,CASSLGTGYEQYF
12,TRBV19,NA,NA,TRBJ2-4,TGTGCCAGTAGGTCGAGCATCGGCATTCAGTACTTC,CASRSSIGIQYF
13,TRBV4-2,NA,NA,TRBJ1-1,TGTGCCAGCAGCCAAGGGCCCCGGGGAGAAGCTTTCTTT,CASSQGPRGEAFF
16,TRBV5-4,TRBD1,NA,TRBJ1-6,TGTGCCAGCAGCCCGGGACAGGGGAACCGAAATTCACCCCTCCACTTT,CASSPGQGNRNSPLHF
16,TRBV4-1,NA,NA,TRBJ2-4,TGCGCCAGCAGCCACCCCGATGGTAGCTCTTGGGACATTCAGTACTTC,CASSHPDGSSWDIQYF